A selection of T cell receptor beta chains follows, all from one sample in a study of CD8+ T cells in alopecia areata. Generated by immunoSEQ multiplex PCR, the TCRdb table keeps only in-frame clones and is missing some. The sample lists about 210,000 clones, around 65% seen once, with more than 3.5% in the top ten. Sequenced material: CD4+ T cells sorted from blood, taken at week 4, from a patient treated with tofacitinib. All receptors come from a human donor with alopecia areata. CDR3s include the opening cysteine and the closing phenylalanine or tryptophan. The order of the fields is D gene, J gene, clone size, CDR3 length, V gene, CDR3 protein, CDR3 DNA. The D gene is left open where the match is weak. The size of a clone is reported for some rows only, either as once, few or many, or as a class for expanded clones.

D gene: TRBD1
J gene: TRBJ1-5
clone size: -
CDR3 length: 14
V gene: TRBV29-1
CDR3 protein: CSVAGQGKDQPQHF
CDR3 DNA: TGCAGCGTTGCCGGACAGGGGAAGGATCAGCCCCAGCATTTT

D gene: -
J gene: TRBJ2-5
clone size: few
CDR3 length: 13
V gene: TRBV27
CDR3 protein: CASRELGGVTQYF
CDR3 DNA: TGTGCCAGCAGGGAACTAGGCGGAGTGACCCAGTACTTC

D gene: TRBD1
J gene: TRBJ1-4
clone size: -
CDR3 length: 14
V gene: TRBV4-2
CDR3 protein: CASSPDRGREKLFF
CDR3 DNA: TGTGCCAGCAGCCCCGACAGGGGTCGTGAAAAACTGTTTTTT

D gene: -
J gene: TRBJ2-5
clone size: few
CDR3 length: 11
V gene: TRBV2
CDR3 protein: CASSEWETQYF
CDR3 DNA: TGTGCCAGCAGTGAATGGGAGACCCAGTACTTC

D gene: -
J gene: TRBJ2-7
clone size: -
CDR3 length: 14
V gene: TRBV30
CDR3 protein: CAWNRLGEPYEQYF
CDR3 DNA: TGTGCCTGGAATCGACTGGGTGAGCCCTACGAGCAGTACTTC

D gene: -
J gene: TRBJ1-1
clone size: -
CDR3 length: 14
V gene: TRBV6-1
CDR3 protein: CASSDRGAATEAFF
CDR3 DNA: TGTGCCAGCAGTGACCGGGGGGCTGCAACTGAAGCTTTCTTT

D gene: -
J gene: TRBJ1-5
clone size: -
CDR3 length: 13
V gene: TRBV30
CDR3 protein: CAWSAGPQQPQHF
CDR3 DNA: TGTGCCTGGAGTGCCGGACCCCAACAGCCCCAGCATTTT

D gene: -
J gene: TRBJ2-2
clone size: -
CDR3 length: 15
V gene: TRBV5-1
CDR3 protein: CASSAGGANTGELFF
CDR3 DNA: TGCGCCAGCAGCGCGGGCGGCGCGAACACCGGGGAGCTGTTTTTT

D gene: -
J gene: TRBJ2-5
clone size: -
CDR3 length: 14
V gene: TRBV13
CDR3 protein: CASSLGRYQETQYF
CDR3 DNA: TGTGCCAGCAGCTTAGGCCGTTACCAAGAGACCCAGTACTTC

D gene: -
J gene: TRBJ1-1
clone size: few
CDR3 length: 11
V gene: TRBV5-6
CDR3 protein: CASSLMTEAFF
CDR3 DNA: TGTGCCAGCAGCTTGATGACTGAAGCTTTCTTT

D gene: -
J gene: TRBJ2-5
clone size: few
CDR3 length: 15
V gene: TRBV4-3
CDR3 protein: CASSQDRDPRGTQYF
CDR3 DNA: TGCGCCAGCAGCCAAGATAGGGACCCGCGGGGGACCCAGTACTTC

D gene: -
J gene: TRBJ1-3
clone size: once
CDR3 length: 10
V gene: TRBV6-5
CDR3 protein: CASSPDPLRF
CDR3 DNA: TGTGCCAGCAGTCCGGACCCCCTTAGATTT

D gene: -
J gene: TRBJ2-7
clone size: few
CDR3 length: 14
V gene: TRBV29-1
CDR3 protein: CSVDVAGVSYEQYF
CDR3 DNA: TGCAGCGTTGACGTGGCAGGAGTTTCCTACGAGCAGTACTTC

D gene: TRBD2
J gene: TRBJ2-3
clone size: -
CDR3 length: 14
V gene: TRBV29-1
CDR3 protein: CSVGSLAGLNTQYF
CDR3 DNA: TGCAGCGTTGGGTCACTAGCGGGGTTGAATACGCAGTATTTT

D gene: -
J gene: TRBJ2-2
clone size: -
CDR3 length: 15
V gene: TRBV7-2
CDR3 protein: CASRWGALNTGELFF
CDR3 DNA: TGTGCCAGCAGATGGGGGGCCCTAAACACCGGGGAGCTGTTTTTT

D gene: -
J gene: TRBJ1-2
clone size: -
CDR3 length: 12
V gene: TRBV29-1
CDR3 protein: CSVLQGSYGYTF
CDR3 DNA: TGCAGCGTTTTACAGGGATCGTATGGCTACACCTTC

D gene: TRBD1
J gene: TRBJ1-1
clone size: -
CDR3 length: 14
V gene: TRBV10-2
CDR3 protein: CASSKGQRNTEAFF
CDR3 DNA: TGCGCCAGCAGTAAGGGACAGAGGAACACTGAAGCTTTCTTT

D gene: TRBD1
J gene: TRBJ1-2
clone size: -
CDR3 length: 15
V gene: TRBV7-2
CDR3 protein: CASSSRGQGARGYTF
CDR3 DNA: TGTGCCAGCAGCTCCCGCGGACAGGGGGCGCGTGGCTACACCTTC

D gene: -
J gene: TRBJ2-5
clone size: -
CDR3 length: 13
V gene: TRBV7-6
CDR3 protein: CASSLRLQETQYF
CDR3 DNA: TGTGCCAGCAGCTTACGACTACAAGAGACCCAGTACTTC

D gene: TRBD2
J gene: TRBJ2-5
clone size: -
CDR3 length: 17
V gene: TRBV4-1
CDR3 protein: CASSQSPGAGGQETQYF
CDR3 DNA: TGCGCCAGCAGCCAGTCCCCGGGGGCGGGGGGACAAGAGACCCAGTACTTC

D gene: TRBD2
J gene: TRBJ2-5
clone size: -
CDR3 length: 13
V gene: TRBV11-1
CDR3 protein: CASGGGPQETQYF
CDR3 DNA: TGTGCCAGCGGCGGGGGGCCCCAAGAGACCCAGTACTTC

D gene: TRBD2
J gene: TRBJ2-5
clone size: -
CDR3 length: 16
V gene: TRBV4-2
CDR3 protein: CASSQTTSGGAETQYF
CDR3 DNA: TGTGCCAGCAGCCAAACTACTAGCGGGGGGGCAGAGACCCAGTACTTC

D gene: TRBD1
J gene: TRBJ2-5
clone size: -
CDR3 length: 15
V gene: TRBV7-2
CDR3 protein: CASSLNRGQGETQYF
CDR3 DNA: TGTGCCAGCAGCTTAAACAGGGGGCAAGGAGAGACCCAGTACTTC

D gene: -
J gene: TRBJ1-2
clone size: -
CDR3 length: 12
V gene: TRBV4-1
CDR3 protein: CASSQDLYGYTF
CDR3 DNA: TGCGCCAGCAGCCAAGATCTCTATGGCTACACCTTC

D gene: -
J gene: TRBJ1-2
clone size: -
CDR3 length: 10
V gene: TRBV29-1
CDR3 protein: CSVWDLGYTF
CDR3 DNA: TGCAGCGTTTGGGATTTGGGCTACACCTTC

D gene: TRBD1
J gene: TRBJ1-1
clone size: -
CDR3 length: 13
V gene: TRBV30
CDR3 protein: CATTGTGGTEAFF
CDR3 DNA: TGTGCCACAACCGGGACAGGGGGCACTGAAGCTTTCTTT

D gene: TRBD2
J gene: TRBJ2-5
clone size: -
CDR3 length: 14
V gene: TRBV29-1
CDR3 protein: CSGVTGTRQETQYF
CDR3 DNA: TGCAGCGGGGTCACCGGGACTAGGCAAGAGACCCAGTACTTC

D gene: TRBD1
J gene: TRBJ1-1
clone size: -
CDR3 length: 13
V gene: TRBV25-1
CDR3 protein: CASSRTGRTEAFF
CDR3 DNA: TGTGCCAGCAGCCGGACAGGACGAACTGAAGCTTTCTTT